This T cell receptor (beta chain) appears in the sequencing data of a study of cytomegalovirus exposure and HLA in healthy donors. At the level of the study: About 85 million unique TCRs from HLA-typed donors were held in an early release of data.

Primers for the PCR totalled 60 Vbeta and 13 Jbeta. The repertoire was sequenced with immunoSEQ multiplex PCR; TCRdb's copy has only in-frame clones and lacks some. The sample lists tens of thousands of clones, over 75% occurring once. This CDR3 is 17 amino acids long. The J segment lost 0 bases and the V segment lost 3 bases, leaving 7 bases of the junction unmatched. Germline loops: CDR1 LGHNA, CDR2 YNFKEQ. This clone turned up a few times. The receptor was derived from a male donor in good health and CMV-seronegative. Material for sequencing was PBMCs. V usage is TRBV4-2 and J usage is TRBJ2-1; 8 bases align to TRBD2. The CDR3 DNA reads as TGTGCCAGCAGCCACTACTTCGGGACTAGCTCCTACAATGAGCAGTTCTTC. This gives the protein CASSHYFGTSSYNEQFF.